Listed here is a single T cell receptor (beta chain). The data were obtained in a study of control samples from healthy donors and cancer patients. Trimming cost V 1 base and J 4 bases; bases outside gene matches: 4. The CDR3 consists of 15 residues. Germline V gene data show CDR1 as SGHAT and CDR2 as FQNNGV. The assay was immunoSEQ multiplex PCR, and TCRdb's table has in-frame clones only and misses some. The sample gives 350,000 to 450,000 clones, over 75% of which show up once; just under 6.5% is in the top ten. The rearrangement uses TRBV11-2 and TRBJ2-1; TRBD2 matches at 7 bases. This clonotype was obtained from a man in his forties with head and neck cancer. The sequencing sample was made of PBMCs. The CDR3 DNA reads TGTGCCAGCAGCTTAGTCGGCGGGGGATACAATGAGCAGTTCTTC. This translates into CASSLVGGGYNEQFF.